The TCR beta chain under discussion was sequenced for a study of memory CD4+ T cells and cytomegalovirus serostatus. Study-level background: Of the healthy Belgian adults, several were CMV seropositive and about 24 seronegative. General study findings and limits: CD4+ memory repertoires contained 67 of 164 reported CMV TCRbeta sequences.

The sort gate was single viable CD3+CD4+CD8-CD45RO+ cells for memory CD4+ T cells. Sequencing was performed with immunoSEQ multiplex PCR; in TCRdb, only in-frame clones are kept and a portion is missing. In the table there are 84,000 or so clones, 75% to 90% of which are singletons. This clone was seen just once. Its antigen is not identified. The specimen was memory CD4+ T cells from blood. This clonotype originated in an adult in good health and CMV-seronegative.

This chain's CDR3 is CATSPRPSGANVLTF. The CDR3 nucleotides are TGTGCCACCAGCCCAAGACCCTCTGGGGCCAACGTCCTGACTTTC. The chain has TRBV15 and TRBJ2-6, with D unresolved. Trimming took 5 bases from V and 0 from J, leaving 8 bases between them. The V gene's germline CDR1 is LNHNV and CDR2 YYDKDF (reference sequence). The CDR3 runs to 15 residues.